This entry describes one T cell receptor (beta chain). The data derive from a study of control samples from healthy donors and cancer patients. Deletions cut 0 bases from V and 4 bases from J, with 9 bases between. Germline CDR1 is GTSNPN and CDR2 is SVGIG (reference sequence). The length of the CDR3 is 13 residues. Data came from immunoSEQ multiplex PCR; TCRdb stores just in-frame clones and leaves some out. The sample lists some 140,000 clones, 80% to 90% occurring once. The sample taken for sequencing was blood. This receptor was identified in a woman aged 25 to 39 in good health. The chain couples TRBV30 to TRBJ2-5, with no clear D. CDR3 coding DNA: TGTGCCTGGAGTGTAGAGTTGGGAGAGACCCAGTACTTC. This encodes CAWSVELGETQYF.